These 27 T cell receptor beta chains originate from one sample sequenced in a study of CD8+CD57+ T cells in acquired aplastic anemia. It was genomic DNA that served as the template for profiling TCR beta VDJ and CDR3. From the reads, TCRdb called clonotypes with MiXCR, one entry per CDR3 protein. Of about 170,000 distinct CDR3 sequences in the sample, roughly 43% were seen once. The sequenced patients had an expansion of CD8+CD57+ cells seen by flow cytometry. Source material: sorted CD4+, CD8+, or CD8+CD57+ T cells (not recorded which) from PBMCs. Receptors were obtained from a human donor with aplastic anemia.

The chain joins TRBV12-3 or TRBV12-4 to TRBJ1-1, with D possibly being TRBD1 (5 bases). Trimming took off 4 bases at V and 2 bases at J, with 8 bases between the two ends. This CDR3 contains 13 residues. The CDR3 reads CASSWDVNTEAFF. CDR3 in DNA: TGTGCCAGCAGTTGGGACGTTAACACTGAAGCTTTCTTT.

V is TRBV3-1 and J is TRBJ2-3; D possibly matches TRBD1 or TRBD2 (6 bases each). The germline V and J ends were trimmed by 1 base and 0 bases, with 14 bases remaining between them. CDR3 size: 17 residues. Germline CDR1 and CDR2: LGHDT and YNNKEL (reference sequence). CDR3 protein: CASSQVGGGVSTDTQYF. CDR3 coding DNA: TGTGCCAGCAGCCAAGTTGGGGGCGGGGTGAGCACAGATACGCAGTATTTT.

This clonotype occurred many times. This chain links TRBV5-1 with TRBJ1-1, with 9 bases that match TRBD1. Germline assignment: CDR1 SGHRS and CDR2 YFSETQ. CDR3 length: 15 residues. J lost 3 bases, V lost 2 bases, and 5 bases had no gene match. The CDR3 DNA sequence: TGCGCCAGCAGCTTAACAGGGGGCGTTGACACTGAAGCTTTCTTT. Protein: CASSLTGGVDTEAFF.

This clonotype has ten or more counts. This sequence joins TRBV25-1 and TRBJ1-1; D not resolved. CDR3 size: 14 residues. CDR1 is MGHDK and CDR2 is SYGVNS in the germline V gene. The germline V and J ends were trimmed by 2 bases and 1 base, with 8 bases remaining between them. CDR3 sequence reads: CASSEIGQNTEAFF. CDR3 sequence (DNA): TGTGCCAGCAGTGAAATAGGTCAGAACACTGAAGCTTTCTTT.

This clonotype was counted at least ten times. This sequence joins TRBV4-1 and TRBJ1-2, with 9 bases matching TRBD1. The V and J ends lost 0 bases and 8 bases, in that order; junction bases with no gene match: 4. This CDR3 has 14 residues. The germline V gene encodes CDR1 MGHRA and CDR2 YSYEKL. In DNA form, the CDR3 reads TGCGCCAGCAGCCAAGAACAGGGGGCGGGAGGCTACACCTTC. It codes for CASSQEQGAGGYTF.

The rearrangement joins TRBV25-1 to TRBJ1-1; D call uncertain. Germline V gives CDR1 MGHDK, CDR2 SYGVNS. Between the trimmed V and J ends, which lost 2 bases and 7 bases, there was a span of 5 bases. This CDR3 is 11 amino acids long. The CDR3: CASSEHLEAFF. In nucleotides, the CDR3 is TGTGCCAGCAGTGAACACCTTGAAGCTTTCTTT. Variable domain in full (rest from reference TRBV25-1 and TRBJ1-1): EADIYQTPRYLVIGTGKKITLECSQTMGHDKMYWYQQDPGMELHLIHYSYGVNSTEKGDLSSESTVSRIRTEHFPLTLESARPSHTSQYLCASSEHLEAFFGQGTRLTVV.

The CDR3 coding sequence is TGTGCCAGCAGTCCCCCCCGGGACAGGGATAATTCACCCCTCCACTTT. It codes for CASSPPRDRDNSPLHF. The rearrangement uses TRBV7-9 and TRBJ1-6, with TRBD1 identical over 9 bases. The CDR3 is 16 amino acids. From germline, CDR1 is SEHNR and CDR2 FQNEAQ (reference sequence). The V segment lost 6 bases and the J segment 5 bases; nucleotides outside the gene matches: 8. The full variable domain, in which reference TRBV7-9 and TRBJ1-6 provide the parts outside the CDR3, is DTGVSQNPRHKITKRGQNVTFRCDPISEHNRLYWYRQTLGQGPEFLTYFQNEAQLEKSRLLSDRFSAERPKGSFSTLEIQRTEQGDSAMYLCASSPPRDRDNSPLHFGNGTRLTVT.

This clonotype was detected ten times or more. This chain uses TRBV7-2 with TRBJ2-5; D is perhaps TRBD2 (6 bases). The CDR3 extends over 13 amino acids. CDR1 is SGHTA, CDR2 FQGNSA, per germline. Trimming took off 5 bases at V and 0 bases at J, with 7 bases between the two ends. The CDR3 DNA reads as TGTGCCAGCAGCCGGGGGTACCAAGAGACCCAGTACTTC. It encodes CASSRGYQETQYF.

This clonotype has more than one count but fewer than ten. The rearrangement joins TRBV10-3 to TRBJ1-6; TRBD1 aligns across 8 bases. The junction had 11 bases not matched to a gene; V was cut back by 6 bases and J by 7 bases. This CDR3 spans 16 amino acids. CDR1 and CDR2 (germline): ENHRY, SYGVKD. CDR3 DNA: TGTGCCATCAGAGACGTCGGACAGGGCCGAAATTCACCCCTCCACTTT. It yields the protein CAIRDVGQGRNSPLHF.

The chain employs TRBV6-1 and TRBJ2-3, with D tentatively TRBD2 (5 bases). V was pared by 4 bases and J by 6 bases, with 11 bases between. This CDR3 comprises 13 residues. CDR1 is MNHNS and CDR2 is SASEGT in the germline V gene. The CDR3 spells CASSGKRGDTQYF. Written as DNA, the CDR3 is TGTGCCAGCAGTGGAAAGCGAGGGGATACGCAGTATTTT.

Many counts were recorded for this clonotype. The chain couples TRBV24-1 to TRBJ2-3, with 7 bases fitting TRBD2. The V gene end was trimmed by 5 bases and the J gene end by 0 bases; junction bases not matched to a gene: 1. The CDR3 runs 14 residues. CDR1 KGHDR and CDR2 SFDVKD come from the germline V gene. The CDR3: CATSVAGSTDTQYF. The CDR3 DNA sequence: TGTGCCACCAGTGTAGCGGGTAGCACAGATACGCAGTATTTT.

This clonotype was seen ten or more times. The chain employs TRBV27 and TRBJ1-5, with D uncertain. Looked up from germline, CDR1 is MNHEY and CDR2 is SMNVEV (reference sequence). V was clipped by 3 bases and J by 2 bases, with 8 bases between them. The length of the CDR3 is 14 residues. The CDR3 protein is CASSFRSGNQPQHF. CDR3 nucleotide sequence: TGTGCCAGCAGTTTCAGGAGTGGCAATCAGCCCCAGCATTTT.

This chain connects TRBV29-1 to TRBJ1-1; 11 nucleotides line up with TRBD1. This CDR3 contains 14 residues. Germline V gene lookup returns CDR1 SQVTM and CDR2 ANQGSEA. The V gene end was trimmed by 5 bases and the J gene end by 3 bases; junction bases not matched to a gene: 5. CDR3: CSVHGQGADTEAFF. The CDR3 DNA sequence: TGCAGCGTTCATGGACAGGGGGCGGACACTGAAGCTTTCTTT.

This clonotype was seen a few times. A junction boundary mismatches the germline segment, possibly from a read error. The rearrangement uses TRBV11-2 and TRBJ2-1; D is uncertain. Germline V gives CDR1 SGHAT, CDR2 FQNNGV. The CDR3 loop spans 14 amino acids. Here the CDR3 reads CASSVETGPVGQLF. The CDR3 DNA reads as TGTGCCAGCAGCGTAGAGACTGGGCCCGTAGGGCAGCTCTTC.

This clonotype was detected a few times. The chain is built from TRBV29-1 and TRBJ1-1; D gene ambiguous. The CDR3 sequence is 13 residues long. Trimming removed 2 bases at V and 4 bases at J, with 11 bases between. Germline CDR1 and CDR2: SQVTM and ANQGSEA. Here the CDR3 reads CSVERRQATEAFF. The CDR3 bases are TGCAGCGTTGAACGCAGACAAGCCACTGAAGCTTTCTTT.

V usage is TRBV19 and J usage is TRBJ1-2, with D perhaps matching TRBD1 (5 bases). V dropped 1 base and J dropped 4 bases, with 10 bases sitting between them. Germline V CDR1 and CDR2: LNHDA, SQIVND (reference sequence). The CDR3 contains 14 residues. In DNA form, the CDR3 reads TGTGCCAGTAGTATAGCCGGGGGAAGCTATGGCTACACCTTC. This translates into CASSIAGGSYGYTF.

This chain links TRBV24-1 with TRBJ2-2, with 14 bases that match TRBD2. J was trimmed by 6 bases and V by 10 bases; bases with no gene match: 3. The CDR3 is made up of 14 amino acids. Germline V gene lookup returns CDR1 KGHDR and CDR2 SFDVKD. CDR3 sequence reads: CATGTSGSPGELFF. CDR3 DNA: TGTGCCACAGGGACTAGCGGGAGTCCCGGGGAGCTGTTTTTT.

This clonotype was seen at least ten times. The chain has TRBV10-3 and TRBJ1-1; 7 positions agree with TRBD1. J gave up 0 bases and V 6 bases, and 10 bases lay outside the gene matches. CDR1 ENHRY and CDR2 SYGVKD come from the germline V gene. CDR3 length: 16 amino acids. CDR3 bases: TGTGCCATCAGCCTCCGGGACAGAGAACTGAACACTGAAGCTTTCTTT. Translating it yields CAISLRDRELNTEAFF.

The CDR3 protein is CATSSSDRDNEQFF. CDR3 in DNA: TGTGCCACCAGCAGTTCGGACAGGGACAATGAGCAGTTCTTC. The gene calls are TRBV15 and TRBJ2-1, with TRBD1 matching over 8 bases. Looked up from germline, CDR1 is LNHNV and CDR2 is YYDKDF (reference sequence). The CDR3 is made up of 14 amino acids. V shed 3 bases, J shed 5 bases, and the junction held 3 bases outside the gene matches.

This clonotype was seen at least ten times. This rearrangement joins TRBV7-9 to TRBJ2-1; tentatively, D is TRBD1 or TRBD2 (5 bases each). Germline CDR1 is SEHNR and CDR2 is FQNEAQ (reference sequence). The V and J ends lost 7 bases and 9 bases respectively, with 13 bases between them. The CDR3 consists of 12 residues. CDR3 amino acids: CASTWGFREQFF. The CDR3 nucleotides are TGTGCCAGCACTTGGGGGTTCCGTGAGCAGTTCTTC.

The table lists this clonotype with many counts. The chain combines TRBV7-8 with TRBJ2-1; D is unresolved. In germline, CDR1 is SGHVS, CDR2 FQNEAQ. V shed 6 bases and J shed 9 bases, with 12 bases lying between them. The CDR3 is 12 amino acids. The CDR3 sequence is CASSLLVSEQFF. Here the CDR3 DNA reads TGTGCCAGCAGTCTTCTAGTGAGTGAGCAGTTCTTC.

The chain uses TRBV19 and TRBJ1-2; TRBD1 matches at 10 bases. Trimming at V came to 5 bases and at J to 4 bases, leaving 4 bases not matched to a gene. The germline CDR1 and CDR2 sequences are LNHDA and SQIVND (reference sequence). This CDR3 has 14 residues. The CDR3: CASSPTGGAYGYTF. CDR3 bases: TGTGCCAGTAGTCCGACAGGGGGCGCCTATGGCTACACCTTC.

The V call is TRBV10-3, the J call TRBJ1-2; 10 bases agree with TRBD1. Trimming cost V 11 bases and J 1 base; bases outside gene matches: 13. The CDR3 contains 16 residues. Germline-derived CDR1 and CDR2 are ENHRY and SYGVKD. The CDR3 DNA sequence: TGTGCCGTCGGACCGGGACAGGGGACGGTTAACTATGGCTACACCTTC. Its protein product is CAVGPGQGTVNYGYTF.

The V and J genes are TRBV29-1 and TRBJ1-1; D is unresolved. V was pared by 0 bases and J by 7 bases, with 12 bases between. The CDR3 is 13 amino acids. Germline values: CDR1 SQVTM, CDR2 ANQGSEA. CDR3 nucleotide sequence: TGCAGCGTTGAAGATCCGTTGGGAGGTGAAGCTTTCTTT. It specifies CSVEDPLGGEAFF.

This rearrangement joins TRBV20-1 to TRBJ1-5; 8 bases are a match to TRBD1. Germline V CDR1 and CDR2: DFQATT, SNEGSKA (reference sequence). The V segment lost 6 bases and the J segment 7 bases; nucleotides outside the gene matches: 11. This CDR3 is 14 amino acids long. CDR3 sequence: CSALKTGERQPQHF. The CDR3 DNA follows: TGCAGTGCCTTGAAGACAGGGGAGCGGCAGCCCCAGCATTTT.

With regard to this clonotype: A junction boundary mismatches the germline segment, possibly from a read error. The CDR3 coding sequence is TGTGCCAGCAGTTACTCGTATGCGGGGGACCGGCGGGATACGCAGTATTTT. Its translation: CASSYSYAGDRRDTQYF. The V and J genes are TRBV10-2 and TRBJ2-3; 7 bases line up with TRBD2. The CDR3 loop spans 17 amino acids. CDR1 is WSHSY and CDR2 is SAAADI in the germline V gene.

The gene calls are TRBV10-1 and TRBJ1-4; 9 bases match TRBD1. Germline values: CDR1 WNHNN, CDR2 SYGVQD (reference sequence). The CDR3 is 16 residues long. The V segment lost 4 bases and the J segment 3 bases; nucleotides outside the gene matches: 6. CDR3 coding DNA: TGCGCCAGCAGTGCTCACAGGGGGCGTGCTAATGAAAAACTGTTTTTT. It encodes CASSAHRGRANEKLFF.